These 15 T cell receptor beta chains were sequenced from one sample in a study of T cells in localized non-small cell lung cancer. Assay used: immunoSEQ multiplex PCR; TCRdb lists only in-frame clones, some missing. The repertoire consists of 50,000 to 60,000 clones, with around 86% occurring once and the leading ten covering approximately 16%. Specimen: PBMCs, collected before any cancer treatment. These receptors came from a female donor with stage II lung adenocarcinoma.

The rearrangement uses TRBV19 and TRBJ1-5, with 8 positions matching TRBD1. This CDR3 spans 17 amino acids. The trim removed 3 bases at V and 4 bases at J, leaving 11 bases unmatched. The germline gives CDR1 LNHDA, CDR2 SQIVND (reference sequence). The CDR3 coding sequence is TGTGCCAGTAGTATCCCGCCAGGGGGCATACGAAATCAGCCCCAGCATTTT. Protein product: CASSIPPGGIRNQPQHF.

The CDR3 coding sequence is TGTGCCAGCAGCTTAGAAAGGGCTAGCGTTAATGAGCAGTTCTTC. Translating it yields CASSLERASVNEQFF. The rearrangement uses TRBV7-3 and TRBJ2-1, with D possibly TRBD2 on 6 matching bases. This CDR3 is 15 amino acids long. The ends were cut back, 2 bases at V and 7 bases at J, with 15 bases in the middle. Germline CDR1 and CDR2: SGHTA and FQGTGA.

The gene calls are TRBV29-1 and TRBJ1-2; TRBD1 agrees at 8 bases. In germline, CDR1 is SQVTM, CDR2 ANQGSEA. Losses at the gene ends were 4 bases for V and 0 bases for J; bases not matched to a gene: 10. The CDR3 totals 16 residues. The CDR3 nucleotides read TGCAGCGTTGTTGGGGGAAGGACAGGGACTAACTATGGCTACACCTTC. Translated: CSVVGGRTGTNYGYTF. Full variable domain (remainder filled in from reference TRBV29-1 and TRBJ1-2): SAVISQKPSRDICQRGTSLTIQCQVDSQVTMMFWYRQQPGQSLTLIATANQGSEATYESGFVIDKFPISRPNLTFSTLTVSNMSPEDSSIYLCSVVGGRTGTNYGYTFGSGTRLTVV.

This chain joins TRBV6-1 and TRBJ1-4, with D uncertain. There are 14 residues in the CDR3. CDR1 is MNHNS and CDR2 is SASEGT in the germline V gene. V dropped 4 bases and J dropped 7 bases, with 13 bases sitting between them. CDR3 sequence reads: CASSGRASGEKLFF. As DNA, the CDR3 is TGTGCCAGCAGTGGACGGGCGAGCGGTGAAAAACTGTTTTTT.

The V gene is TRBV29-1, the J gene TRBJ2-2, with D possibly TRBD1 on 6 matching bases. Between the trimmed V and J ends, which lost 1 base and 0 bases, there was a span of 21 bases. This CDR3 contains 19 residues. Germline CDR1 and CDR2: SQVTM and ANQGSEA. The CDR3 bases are TGCAGCGTTGAAGTATATGAAGGGAGACAGGTCGCGAACACCGGGGAGCTGTTTTTT. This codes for CSVEVYEGRQVANTGELFF.

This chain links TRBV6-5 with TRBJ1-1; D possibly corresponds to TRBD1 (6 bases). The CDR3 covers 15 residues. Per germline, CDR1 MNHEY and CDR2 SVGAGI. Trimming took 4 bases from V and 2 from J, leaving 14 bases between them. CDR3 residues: CASSSGQGLNTEAFF. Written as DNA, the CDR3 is TGTGCCAGCAGTTCTGGGCAGGGGCTCAACACTGAAGCTTTCTTT.

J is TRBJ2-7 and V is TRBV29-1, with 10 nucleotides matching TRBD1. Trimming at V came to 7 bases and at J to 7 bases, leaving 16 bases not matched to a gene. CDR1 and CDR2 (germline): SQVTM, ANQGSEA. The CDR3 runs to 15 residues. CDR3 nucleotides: TGCAGCGCTGATATAACCGGGACAGGGGAGAGGGAGCAGTACTTC. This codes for CSADITGTGEREQYF.

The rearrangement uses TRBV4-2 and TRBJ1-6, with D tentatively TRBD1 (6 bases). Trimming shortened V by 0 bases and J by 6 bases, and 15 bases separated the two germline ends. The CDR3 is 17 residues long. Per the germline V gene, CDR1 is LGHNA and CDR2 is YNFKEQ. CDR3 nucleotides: TGTGCCAGCAGCCAAGATCCACAGGGCGGCGGTAATTCACCCCTCCACTTT. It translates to CASSQDPQGGGNSPLHF.

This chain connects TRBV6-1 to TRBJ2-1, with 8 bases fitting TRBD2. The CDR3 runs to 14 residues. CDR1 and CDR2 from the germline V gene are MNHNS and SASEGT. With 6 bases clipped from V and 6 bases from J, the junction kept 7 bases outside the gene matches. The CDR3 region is CASRGGGYPNEQFF. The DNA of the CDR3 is TGTGCCAGCAGGGGCGGGGGGTACCCCAATGAGCAGTTCTTC.

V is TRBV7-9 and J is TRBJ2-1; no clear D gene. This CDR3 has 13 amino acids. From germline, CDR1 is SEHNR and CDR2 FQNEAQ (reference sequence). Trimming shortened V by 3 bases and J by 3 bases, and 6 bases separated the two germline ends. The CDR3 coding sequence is TGTGCCAGCAGCTTTCCGGTCTACAATGAGCAGTTCTTC. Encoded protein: CASSFPVYNEQFF.

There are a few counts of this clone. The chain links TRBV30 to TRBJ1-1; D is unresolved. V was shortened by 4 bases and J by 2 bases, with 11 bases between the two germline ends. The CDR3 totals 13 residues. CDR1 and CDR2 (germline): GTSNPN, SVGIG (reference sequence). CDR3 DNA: TGTGCCTGGAAAGGGTTCTTAAACACTGAAGCTTTCTTT. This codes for CAWKGFLNTEAFF.

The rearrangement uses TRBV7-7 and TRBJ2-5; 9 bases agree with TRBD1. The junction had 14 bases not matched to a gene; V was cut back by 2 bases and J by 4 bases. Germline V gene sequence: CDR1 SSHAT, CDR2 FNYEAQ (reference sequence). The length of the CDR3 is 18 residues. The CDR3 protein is CASSLRGLGTGSGETQYF. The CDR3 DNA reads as TGTGCCAGCAGCTTAAGGGGCCTAGGGACAGGGTCAGGAGAGACCCAGTACTTC.

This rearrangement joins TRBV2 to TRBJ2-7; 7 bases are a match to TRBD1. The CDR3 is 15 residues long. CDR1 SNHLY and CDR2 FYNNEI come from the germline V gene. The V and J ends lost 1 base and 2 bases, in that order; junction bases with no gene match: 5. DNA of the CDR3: TGTGCCAGCAGTGAAGAACAGGGGCCCACCTACGAGCAGTACTTC. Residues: CASSEEQGPTYEQYF. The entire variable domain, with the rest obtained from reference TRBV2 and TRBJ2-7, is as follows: EPEVTQTPSHQVTQMGQEVILRCVPISNHLYFYWYRQILGQKVEFLVSFYNNEISEKSEIFDDQFSVERPDGSNFTLKIRSTKLEDSAMYFCASSEEQGPTYEQYFGPGTRLTVT.

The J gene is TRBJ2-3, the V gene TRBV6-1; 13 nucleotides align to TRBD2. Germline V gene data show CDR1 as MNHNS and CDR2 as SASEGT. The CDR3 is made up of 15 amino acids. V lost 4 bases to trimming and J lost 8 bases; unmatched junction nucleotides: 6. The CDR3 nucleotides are TGTGCCAGCAGTGGGAGGACTAGCGGGGGACTTACGCAGTATTTT. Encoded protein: CASSGRTSGGLTQYF.

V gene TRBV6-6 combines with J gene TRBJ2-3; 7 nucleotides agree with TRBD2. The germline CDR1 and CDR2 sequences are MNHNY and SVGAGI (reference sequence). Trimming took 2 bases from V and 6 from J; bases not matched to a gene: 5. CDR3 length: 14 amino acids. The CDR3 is CASSYGQGGDTQYF. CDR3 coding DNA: TGTGCCAGCAGTTACGGGCAGGGAGGGGATACGCAGTATTTT.